One sample yielded the 32 T cell receptor beta chains listed below, sequenced in a study of blood T cell repertoires in COVID-19. TCRdb's copy holds only in-frame clones and misses some; the assay was immunoSEQ multiplex PCR. The table records about 230,000 clones, over 85% of them present only once. Source material: PBMCs or T cells enriched from blood (not recorded which). Source of these receptors: a woman younger than 45 with acute COVID-19.

The chain recombines TRBV4-3 with TRBJ2-2, with TRBD1 identical over 12 bases. This CDR3 contains 18 residues. The V gene end was trimmed by 0 bases and the J gene end by 7 bases; junction bases not matched to a gene: 9. Germline V gives CDR1 LGHNA, CDR2 YSLEER. CDR3 DNA: TGCGCCAGCAGCCAAGATTGGGGACAGGGGGCGCCGGGCGGGGAGCTGTTTTTT. Translating it yields CASSQDWGQGAPGGELFF.

The rearrangement uses TRBV6-1 and TRBJ1-2, with unresolved D. Trimming removed 0 bases from V and 4 bases from J, with 6 bases in between. CDR1 is MNHNS, CDR2 SASEGT, per germline. This CDR3 is 13 amino acids long. Here the CDR3 reads CASSEASVYGYTF. The CDR3 DNA sequence: TGTGCCAGCAGTGAAGCTTCTGTCTATGGCTACACCTTC.

V and J are TRBV30 and TRBJ1-6; D unclear. The length of the CDR3 is 11 residues. Trimming took 0 bases from V and 17 from J, leaving 11 bases between them. Germline V gene data show CDR1 as GTSNPN and CDR2 as SVGIG (reference sequence). The CDR3 protein is CAWSVLRAFHF. For the CDR3, the DNA is TGTGCCTGGAGTGTACTGAGAGCCTTCCACTTT.

This clone has a single count. The gene calls are TRBV7-2 and TRBJ1-1; D ambiguous. The V gene's germline CDR1 is SGHTA and CDR2 FQGNSA. V shed 1 base and J shed 0 bases, with 12 bases lying between them. The CDR3 extends over 16 amino acids. The CDR3 DNA follows: TGTGCCAGCAGCTTAGAGCGGCCAGGAATGAACACTGAAGCTTTCTTT. This codes for CASSLERPGMNTEAFF.

This clone was seen just once. The chain carries TRBV7-9 and TRBJ2-7; 10 positions match TRBD1. The CDR3 covers 17 residues. CDR1 and CDR2 from the germline V gene are SEHNR and FQNEAQ (reference sequence). V lost 1 base, J lost 0 bases, and 6 bases stayed unmatched. In DNA form, the CDR3 reads TGTGCCAGCAGCTTAGGAGGGGACAGGGGATTCTCCTACGAGCAGTACTTC. Translation: CASSLGGDRGFSYEQYF.

This rearrangement joins TRBV27 to TRBJ1-5; D unclear. Trimming stripped 8 bases from V and 11 bases from J, with 22 bases between. CDR3 length equals 14 residues. Germline V CDR1 and CDR2: MNHEY, SMNVEV (reference sequence). The CDR3 bases are TGTGCCAGCCGTTCTTATCAAGGAGGGCTTACCCAGCATTTT. Encoded protein: CASRSYQGGLTQHF.

The chain recombines TRBV11-2 with TRBJ2-2; no reliable D call. Deletions cut 1 base from V and 4 bases from J, with 7 bases between. From germline, CDR1 is SGHAT and CDR2 FQNNGV. The CDR3 loop spans 14 amino acids. CDR3 sequence: CASSLASPTGELFF. The CDR3 DNA sequence: TGTGCCAGCAGCTTAGCTTCCCCCACCGGGGAGCTGTTTTTT.

The chain carries TRBV14 and TRBJ1-1, with TRBD1 identical over 7 bases. V shed 4 bases, J shed 1 base, and the junction held 6 bases outside the gene matches. CDR3 length: 15 residues. Germline values: CDR1 SGHDN, CDR2 FVKESK. The CDR3 sequence: CASSPWTGTNTEAFF. CDR3 coding DNA: TGTGCCAGCAGCCCGTGGACAGGAACGAACACTGAAGCTTTCTTT.

V gene TRBV4-1 combines with J gene TRBJ2-7; D is unclear. The CDR3 totals 18 residues. Per the germline V gene, CDR1 is MGHRA and CDR2 is YSYEKL. V dropped 0 bases and J dropped 2 bases, with 20 bases sitting between them. The CDR3 is CASSQDQAGSYPTYEQYF. The DNA of the CDR3 is TGCGCCAGCAGCCAAGATCAGGCAGGATCCTACCCCACCTACGAGCAGTACTTC.

The J gene is TRBJ2-3, the V gene TRBV7-3, with D possibly TRBD1 on 6 matching bases. Germline assignment: CDR1 SGHTA and CDR2 FQGTGA. The CDR3 loop spans 15 amino acids. V was pared by 5 bases and J by 0 bases, with 12 bases between. In DNA form, the CDR3 reads TGTGCCAGCAGCATGACAGGAGGAAGCACAGATACGCAGTATTTT. It encodes CASSMTGGSTDTQYF.

J is TRBJ1-6 and V is TRBV4-1; D uncertain. This CDR3 is built from 14 residues. Germline V gene data show CDR1 as MGHRA and CDR2 as YSYEKL. Trimming removed 0 bases at V and 6 bases at J, with 6 bases between. CDR3 in amino acids: CASSQDRFNSPLHF. The CDR3 DNA is TGCGCCAGCAGCCAAGACAGGTTTAATTCACCCCTCCACTTT.

This clone is a singleton in its sample. The V call is TRBV11-2, the J call TRBJ1-1, with D possibly matching TRBD1 (6 bases). The CDR3 sequence is 15 residues long. In germline, CDR1 is SGHAT, CDR2 FQNNGV. V was pared by 1 base and J by 3 bases, with 12 bases between. The DNA for the CDR3 is TGTGCCAGCAGCTTAGGACAGGCGAGTTACACTGAAGCTTTCTTT. Protein: CASSLGQASYTEAFF. Combining the CDR3 with reference TRBV11-2 and TRBJ1-1 gives the whole variable domain EAGVAQSPRYKIIEKRQSVAFWCNPISGHATLYWYQQILGQGPKLLIQFQNNGVVDDSQLPKDRFSAERLKGVDSTLKIQPAKLEDSAVYLCASSLGQASYTEAFFGQGTRLTVV.

This clone was recorded once. V gene TRBV2 combines with J gene TRBJ1-5; 7 nucleotides match TRBD1. Losses at the gene ends were 5 bases for V and 2 bases for J; bases not matched to a gene: 6. Germline CDR1 reads SNHLY; CDR2 reads FYNNEI. The CDR3 runs to 15 residues. Written as DNA, the CDR3 is TGTGCCAGCAGTAGACAGGGTCTGGGCAATCAGCCCCAGCATTTT. As protein: CASSRQGLGNQPQHF.

This chain uses TRBV5-1 with TRBJ2-2; TRBD1 aligns across 7 bases. Germline V gene data show CDR1 as SGHRS and CDR2 as YFSETQ. Losses at the gene ends were 0 bases for V and 5 bases for J; bases not matched to a gene: 4. The CDR3 loop spans 15 amino acids. The CDR3 coding sequence is TGCGCCAGCAGCTTGGGACAGGGCTGGACCGGGGAGCTGTTTTTT. This encodes CASSLGQGWTGELFF. Using reference TRBV5-1 and TRBJ2-2 for the parts outside the CDR3, the full variable domain is KAGVTQTPRYLIKTRGQQVTLSCSPISGHRSVSWYQQTPGQGLQFLFEYFSETQRNKGNFPGRFSGRQFSNSRSEMNVSTLELGDSALYLCASSLGQGWTGELFFGEGSRLTVL.

As for this clone: The identical CDR3 is also encoded by other nucleotide sequences in the sample. The chain links TRBV7-2 to TRBJ2-2; possibly TRBD2 for D (5 bases). V was trimmed by 1 base and J by 5 bases, leaving 5 bases between them. CDR3 length equals 13 residues. Germline values: CDR1 SGHTA, CDR2 FQGNSA. CDR3 region: CASSLGGTGELFF. CDR3 sequence (DNA): TGTGCCAGCAGCTTAGGAGGGACCGGGGAGCTGTTTTTT.

The rearrangement joins TRBV11-2 to TRBJ2-7, with D unclear. From germline, CDR1 is SGHAT and CDR2 FQNNGV. V was cut by 4 bases and J by 9 bases, with 7 bases left in between. The CDR3 consists of 10 residues. The CDR3 nucleotides read TGTGCCAGCAGCTCCCGGTGGCAGTACTTC. Amino acids: CASSSRWQYF.

The chain has TRBV6-2 or TRBV6-3 and TRBJ1-1; possibly TRBD1 for D (5 bases). V lost 5 bases, J lost 5 bases, and 18 bases lay in between. This CDR3 spans 15 amino acids. Germline loops: CDR1 MNHEY, CDR2 SVGEGT. The DNA of the CDR3 is TGTGCCAGCAGTCCCGCAGGGCCCGCGAGTACTGAAGCTTTCTTT. Translating gives CASSPAGPASTEAFF.

CDR3 amino acids: CASRMDREAGNTIYF. CDR3 nucleotides: TGCGCCAGCAGGATGGACAGGGAAGCTGGAAACACCATATATTTT. This rearrangement joins TRBV5-1 to TRBJ1-3; 8 nucleotides agree with TRBD1. With V trimmed by 5 bases and J by 2 bases, 6 bases remained unmatched. Germline V gene lookup returns CDR1 SGHRS and CDR2 YFSETQ. This CDR3 spans 15 amino acids.

Comments on this clone: Because the CDR3's place on the DNA is in doubt, the DNA is left out and the CDR3 is given as listed by TCRdb. The gene calls are TRBV15 and TRBJ1-5. Including both end residues, the CDR3 is 15 amino acids long. Germline-derived CDR1 and CDR2 are LNHNV and YYDKDF (reference sequence). The CDR3 protein is CATSILAASNQPQHF.

This chain uses TRBV30 with TRBJ2-6; 10 bases match TRBD1. V was clipped by 0 bases and J by 1 base; unmatched bases: 12. Germline lookup yields CDR1 GTSNPN and CDR2 SVGIG (reference sequence). The CDR3 is made up of 20 amino acids. Here the CDR3 reads CAWSVIGWGTGASGANVLTF. The DNA for the CDR3 is TGTGCCTGGAGTGTAATTGGTTGGGGGACAGGGGCTTCTGGGGCCAACGTCCTGACTTTC.

The gene calls are TRBV29-1 and TRBJ2-3; 7 bases match TRBD2. V trimming: 7 bases; J trimming: 4 bases; junction bases outside the gene matches: 11. CDR1 and CDR2 (germline): SQVTM, ANQGSEA. The CDR3 is 14 residues long. CDR3 in amino acids: CSASLGGFADTQYF. CDR3 nucleotides: TGCAGCGCCTCCCTGGGGGGGTTCGCAGATACGCAGTATTTT.

The CDR3 nucleotides read TGTGCCAGCAGCTTGTCCAGGATGCGTAACGAGCAGTACTTC. It is translated as CASSLSRMRNEQYF. This chain uses TRBV5-4 with TRBJ2-7, with D unresolved. The V and J ends lost 1 base and 5 bases respectively, with 13 bases between them. The germline gives CDR1 SGHNT, CDR2 YYREEE (reference sequence). This CDR3 comprises 14 residues.

Ten or more counts support this clone. The V gene is TRBV4-1, the J gene TRBJ1-2, with 9 bases fitting TRBD1. The germline CDR1 and CDR2 sequences are MGHRA and YSYEKL. The CDR3 is 15 amino acids. V gave up 4 bases and J gave up 8 bases; unmatched junction bases: 11. Here the CDR3 reads CASSPTGGPLWGYTF. The CDR3 region has the DNA TGCGCCAGCAGCCCCACAGGGGGCCCCCTTTGGGGCTACACCTTC.

The chain couples TRBV10-3 to TRBJ1-4; TRBD1 is a possible D gene (5 bases). Germline CDR1 reads ENHRY; CDR2 reads SYGVKD. This CDR3 has 14 residues. V was shortened by 5 bases and J by 3 bases, with 10 bases between the two germline ends. CDR3 loop: CAISTGGANEKLFF. CDR3 in DNA: TGTGCCATCAGTACTGGAGGGGCTAATGAAAAACTGTTTTTT.

The gene calls are TRBV28 and TRBJ2-3; D might be TRBD2 (7 bases). V was cut by 6 bases and J by 5 bases, with 24 bases left in between. The CDR3 consists of 17 residues. CDR1 and CDR2 from the germline V gene are MDHEN and SYDVKM. This CDR3 is CASSLRLGGAGGDTQYF. The CDR3 DNA follows: TGTGCCAGCAGCTTAAGGCTAGGGGGGGCCGGTGGAGATACGCAGTATTTT.

This clone showed up just once. This chain joins TRBV5-6 and TRBJ1-5; tentative D call: TRBD1 (6 bases). The V end lost 3 bases, the J end lost 7 bases, and 14 bases lay between the germline ends. This CDR3 contains 14 residues. Germline CDR1 and CDR2: SGHDT and YYEEEE. Here the CDR3 reads CASSWGQGPQPQHF. CDR3 bases: TGTGCCAGCAGCTGGGGTCAGGGGCCGCAGCCCCAGCATTTT.

This sequence joins TRBV27 and TRBJ1-2; TRBD1 matches at 7 bases. J was trimmed by 4 bases and V by 5 bases; bases with no gene match: 7. Germline-derived CDR1 and CDR2 are MNHEY and SMNVEV (reference sequence). The CDR3 is 14 residues long. The CDR3 bases are TGTGCCAGCAGTCCAGGGACAGTACTCTATGGCTACACCTTC. This codes for CASSPGTVLYGYTF.

J is TRBJ2-7 and V is TRBV4-1; no clear D gene. This CDR3 is 16 amino acids long. From germline, CDR1 is MGHRA and CDR2 YSYEKL. The germline V and J ends were trimmed by 1 base and 3 bases, with 16 bases remaining between them. The CDR3 is CASSQVTAGYGYEQYF. The CDR3 DNA is TGCGCCAGCAGCCAAGTAACGGCCGGGTACGGCTACGAGCAGTACTTC.

This chain uses TRBV10-3 with TRBJ1-1, with D possibly being TRBD1 (5 bases). Germline V gene sequence: CDR1 ENHRY, CDR2 SYGVKD. V dropped 11 bases and J dropped 2 bases, with 21 bases sitting between them. The CDR3 is 15 residues long. CDR3 nucleotide sequence: TGTGCCGTAAGCAAATCGGGCGGGGGTAACACTGAAGCTTTCTTT. Residues: CAVSKSGGGNTEAFF.

This rearrangement joins TRBV6-5 to TRBJ1-4; D gene ambiguous. CDR1 MNHEY and CDR2 SVGAGI come from the germline V gene. The CDR3 is made up of 13 amino acids. Trimming took 7 bases from V and 8 from J, leaving 14 bases between them. For the CDR3, the DNA is TGTGCCAGCACCACGGGGATGGGAGAAAAACTGTTTTTT. Residues: CASTTGMGEKLFF.

Only one count was recorded for this clone. The V call is TRBV18, the J call TRBJ1-1; a possible D gene is TRBD1 (6 bases). The V end lost 3 bases, the J end lost 7 bases, and 9 bases lay between the germline ends. This CDR3 region has 12 residues. Per the germline V gene, CDR1 is KGHSH and CDR2 is LQKENI. CDR3 DNA: TGTGCCAGCTCACCCGACAGGTTTGAAGCTTTCTTT. It yields the protein CASSPDRFEAFF. Variable domain in full (rest from reference TRBV18 and TRBJ1-1): NAGVMQNPRHLVRRRGQEARLRCSPMKGHSHVYWYRQLPEEGLKFMVYLQKENIIDESGMPKERFSAEFPKEGPSILRIQQVVRGDSAAYFCASSPDRFEAFFGQGTRLTVV.

The rearrangement uses TRBV7-2 and TRBJ2-1, with a possible D match to TRBD1 (5 bases). The germline V gene has CDR1 SGHTA and CDR2 FQGNSA. The V gene lost 3 bases and the J gene lost 8 bases, with 8 bases spanning the gap. The CDR3 extends over 12 amino acids. For the CDR3, the DNA is TGTGCCAGCAGCTTCAGGGTGCATGAGCAGTTCTTC. It yields the protein CASSFRVHEQFF.